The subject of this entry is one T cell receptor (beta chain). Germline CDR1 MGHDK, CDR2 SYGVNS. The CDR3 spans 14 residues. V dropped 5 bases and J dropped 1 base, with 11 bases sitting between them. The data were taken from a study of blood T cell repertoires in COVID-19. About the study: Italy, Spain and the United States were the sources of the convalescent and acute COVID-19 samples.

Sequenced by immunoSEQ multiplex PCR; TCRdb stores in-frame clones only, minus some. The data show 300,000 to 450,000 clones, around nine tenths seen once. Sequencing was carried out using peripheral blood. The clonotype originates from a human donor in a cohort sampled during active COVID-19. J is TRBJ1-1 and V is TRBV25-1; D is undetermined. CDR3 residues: CASSITGRNTEAFF. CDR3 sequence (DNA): TGTGCCAGCAGTATTACTGGGCGGAACACTGAAGCTTTCTTT.